This T cell receptor (beta chain) appears in the sequencing data of a study of sequential checkpoint blockade in melanoma. Libraries were prepared by immunoSEQ multiplex PCR; TCRdb keeps only in-frame clonotypes and omits some of them. The sample carries approximately 8,700 clones, 20% to 30% recorded once. Documented treatment: randomized to nivolumab then ipilimumab (arm A) or the reverse (arm B). There are 14 residues in the CDR3. V was clipped by 6 bases and J by 2 bases, with 10 bases between them. Germline V CDR1 and CDR2: WSHSY, SAAADI. The source of this sequence is a human donor with melanoma. The V and J genes are TRBV10-2 and TRBJ2-2; no clear D gene. The source was tumor tissue (inferred from file names), collected from a patient given nivolumab and ipilimumab in sequence. This chain's CDR3 is CASSGWVNTGELFF. The DNA of the CDR3 is TGCGCCAGCAGCGGATGGGTTAACACCGGGGAGCTGTTTTTT.